This note documents a single T cell receptor beta chain sequence. The antigen is not known. Amplification used 60 Vbeta primers and 13 Jbeta primers. The data were produced by immunoSEQ multiplex PCR, yet TCRdb's version contains in-frame clones alone and is incomplete. The table includes about 160,000 clones, over 60% detected once. Germline-derived CDR1 and CDR2 are MNHNS and SASEGT. This CDR3 spans 15 amino acids. V lost 3 bases, J lost 3 bases, and 11 bases lay in between. The data originate from a study of cytomegalovirus exposure and HLA in healthy donors. Study findings and constraints: HLA alleles were associated with around 17,000 TCR beta sequences in a later analysis at 0.05 false discovery rate. Researchers had no immune exposure information except CMV serostatus available. Clonal expansion, a later analysis showed, was greater in HLA-associated TCR beta chains than in equally common others. TCR beta chain V- and J-gene trimming was linked, in a later analysis, to a missense variant in DCLRE1C.

The source material was PBMCs. The TCR sequence derives from a woman aged 25 to 45 in good health and CMV-seronegative. The V and J genes are TRBV6-1 and TRBJ2-2; possibly TRBD1 for D (6 bases). The CDR3 here is CASSETRTDTGELFF. The DNA of the CDR3 is TGTGCCAGCAGTGAGACCCGGACAGACACCGGGGAGCTGTTTTTT.